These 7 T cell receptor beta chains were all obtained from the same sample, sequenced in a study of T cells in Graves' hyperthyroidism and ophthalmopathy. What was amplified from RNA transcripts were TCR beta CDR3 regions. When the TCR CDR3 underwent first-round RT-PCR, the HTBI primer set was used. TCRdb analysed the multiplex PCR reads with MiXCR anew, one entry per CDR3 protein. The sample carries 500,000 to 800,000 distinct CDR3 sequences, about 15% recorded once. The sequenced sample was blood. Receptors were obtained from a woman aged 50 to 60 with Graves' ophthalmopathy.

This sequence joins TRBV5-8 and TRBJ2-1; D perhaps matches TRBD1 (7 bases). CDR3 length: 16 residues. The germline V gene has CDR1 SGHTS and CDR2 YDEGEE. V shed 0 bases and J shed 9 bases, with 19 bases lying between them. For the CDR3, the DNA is TGTGCCAGCAGCTTGGCCGCGGGACAGTGGGTCGGTGAGCAGTTCTTC. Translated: CASSLAAGQWVGEQFF.

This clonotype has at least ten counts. The CDR3 DNA is TGTGCCAGCAGGCCACAGGGTCACACTGAAGCTTTCTTT. It translates to CASRPQGHTEAFF. The rearrangement uses TRBV12-3 or TRBV12-4 and TRBJ1-1; possible D gene TRBD1, 6 bases. The V end lost 6 bases, the J end lost 3 bases, and 11 bases lay between the germline ends. The CDR3 runs 13 residues.

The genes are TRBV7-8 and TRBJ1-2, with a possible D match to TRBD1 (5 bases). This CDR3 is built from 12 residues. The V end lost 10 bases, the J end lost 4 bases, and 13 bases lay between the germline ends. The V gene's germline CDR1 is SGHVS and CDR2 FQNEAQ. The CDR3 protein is CATQAGIYGYTF. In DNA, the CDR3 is TGTGCCACCCAGGCAGGGATCTATGGCTACACCTTC.

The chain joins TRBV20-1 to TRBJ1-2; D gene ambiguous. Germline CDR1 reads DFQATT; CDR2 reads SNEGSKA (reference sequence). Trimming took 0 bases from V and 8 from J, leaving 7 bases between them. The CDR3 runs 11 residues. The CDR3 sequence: CSARDRTGYTF. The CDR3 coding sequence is TGCAGTGCTAGAGATCGCACCGGCTACACCTTC.

CDR3 in amino acids: CASSTTGFNEQFF. The CDR3 DNA follows: TGTGCCAGCAGCACGACAGGGTTTAATGAGCAGTTCTTC. V is TRBV6-1 and J is TRBJ2-1; 7 bases map to TRBD1. Germline CDR1 and CDR2: MNHNS and SASEGT. CDR3 length: 13 residues. The ends lost 6 bases at V and 7 bases at J; junction bases unmatched: 6.

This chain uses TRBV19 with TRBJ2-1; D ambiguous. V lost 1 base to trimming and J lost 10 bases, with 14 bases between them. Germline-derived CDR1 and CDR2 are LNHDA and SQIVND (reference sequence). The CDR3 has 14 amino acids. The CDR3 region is CASSIGGSDEEQFF. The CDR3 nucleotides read TGTGCCAGTAGTATAGGCGGCTCCGATGAGGAGCAGTTCTTC.

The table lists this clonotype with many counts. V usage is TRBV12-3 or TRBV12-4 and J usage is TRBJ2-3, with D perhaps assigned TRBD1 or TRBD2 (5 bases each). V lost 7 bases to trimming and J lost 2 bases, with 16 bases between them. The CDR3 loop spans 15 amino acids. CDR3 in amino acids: CASIPRDGFTDTQYF. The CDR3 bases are TGTGCCAGCATTCCCCGGGACGGTTTCACAGATACGCAGTATTTT.